This TCR beta chain was captured in a study of T-cell reconstitution after alpha-beta-depleted transplantation in children. Construction of the TCRbeta library involved unique molecular identifiers. MiXCR, applied by TCRdb to the PCR reads, yields one record per CDR3 protein. Among around 360,000 distinct CDR3 sequences listed, 9% to 12% were seen once. The CDR3 spans 12 residues. V lost 6 bases to trimming and J lost 4 bases; unmatched junction nucleotides: 0. CDR1 is LNHDA and CDR2 is SQIVND in the germline V gene (reference sequence). This TCR was sampled from a human donor who donated a stem cell graft to a child with acute lymphoblastic leukemia. The rearrangement uses TRBV19 and TRBJ1-1; 9 bases are shared with TRBD1. Material: PBMCs from the stem cell graft donor, obtained from the stem cell graft. The CDR3 reads CASRGQGTEAFF. In nucleotides, the CDR3 is TGTGCCAGTAGGGGACAGGGCACTGAAGCTTTCTTT.